A single sample is the source of the 26 T cell receptor beta chains below, sequenced in a study of cytomegalovirus exposure and HLA in healthy donors. PCR involved 60 Vbeta and 13 Jbeta primers. TCRdb's copy holds only in-frame clones and misses some; the assay was immunoSEQ multiplex PCR. In the table there are approximately 160,000 clones, approximately 84% of which are singletons. The material sequenced was PBMCs. These receptors all stem from a woman aged 40 to 55 in good health and CMV-seropositive.

J is TRBJ2-7 and V is TRBV4-3; D might be TRBD2 (5 bases). Between the trimmed V and J ends, which lost 1 base and 0 bases, there was a span of 7 bases. CDR1 LGHNA and CDR2 YSLEER come from the germline V gene. The length of the CDR3 is 14 residues. CDR3 residues: CASSQVGSSYEQYF. DNA for the CDR3: TGCGCCAGCAGCCAAGTGGGGAGCTCCTACGAGCAGTACTTC.

This clone was seen more than once but under ten times. The chain employs TRBV2 and TRBJ2-2; D ambiguous. The ends were cut back, 8 bases at V and 5 bases at J, with 9 bases in the middle. Per germline, CDR1 SNHLY and CDR2 FYNNEI. This CDR3 is built from 12 residues. In nucleotides, the CDR3 is TGTGCCAGCTCTGTCGGTACCGGGGAGCTGTTTTTT. Translated: CASSVGTGELFF.

The chain couples TRBV30 to TRBJ1-6; D is perhaps TRBD1 (5 bases). The CDR3 is 15 residues long. Germline V gene data show CDR1 as GTSNPN and CDR2 as SVGIG (reference sequence). V lost 8 bases and J lost 8, with 22 bases in between. Here the CDR3 DNA reads TGTGCCGCGGAAGGGGCCCCGGCCCTTTATTCACCCCTCCACTTT. It yields the protein CAAEGAPALYSPLHF.

The chain is built from TRBV6-6 and TRBJ2-1; TRBD2 matches 12 bases. Trimming took 8 bases from V and 2 from J; bases not matched to a gene: 1. Germline V gene sequence: CDR1 MNHNY, CDR2 SVGAGI (reference sequence). The CDR3 totals 14 residues. CDR3 loop: CASRTSGAYNEQFF. CDR3 nucleotides: TGTGCCAGCCGGACTAGCGGGGCCTACAATGAGCAGTTCTTC.

This clone appeared a single time. The V call is TRBV9, the J call TRBJ2-5, with 9 bases identical to TRBD2. Trimming took 3 bases from V and 6 from J; bases not matched to a gene: 6. The CDR3 has 14 amino acids. In germline, CDR1 is SGDLS, CDR2 YYNGEE. The CDR3 spells CASSASGGTKTQYF. The CDR3 region has the DNA TGTGCCAGCAGCGCAAGCGGGGGGACGAAGACCCAGTACTTC. Full variable domain (rest looked up from reference TRBV9 and TRBJ2-5): DSGVTQTPKHLITATGQRVTLRCSPRSGDLSVYWYQQSLDQGLQFLIQYYNGEERAKGNILERFSAQQFPDLHSELNLSSLELGDSALYFCASSASGGTKTQYFGPGTRLLVL.

The chain uses TRBV27 and TRBJ1-6; no clear D gene. This CDR3 contains 14 residues. Trimming pared 3 bases from V and 8 bases from J, leaving 11 bases between. Germline values: CDR1 MNHEY, CDR2 SMNVEV (reference sequence). The CDR3 DNA follows: TGTGCCAGCAGTTTGGGGAGGGTATATTCACCCCTCCACTTT. This sequence encodes CASSLGRVYSPLHF.

The rearrangement joins TRBV5-4 to TRBJ2-5; TRBD2 aligns across 13 bases. Germline V lookup: CDR1 SGHNT, CDR2 YYREEE (reference sequence). CDR3 length: 16 residues. Trimming removed 4 bases from V and 1 base from J; junction bases left unmatched: 4. This CDR3 reads CASSKGLAGSQETQYF. The CDR3 DNA sequence: TGTGCCAGCAGCAAGGGACTAGCGGGAAGCCAAGAGACCCAGTACTTC.

This sequence joins TRBV25-1 and TRBJ2-5, with a possible D match to TRBD2 (6 bases). Germline-derived CDR1 and CDR2 are MGHDK and SYGVNS. V was clipped by 7 bases and J by 1 base, with 13 bases between them. The CDR3 sequence is 14 residues long. The CDR3 sequence: CASTLRGGQETQYF. DNA of the CDR3: TGTGCCAGCACCCTTCGGGGAGGCCAAGAGACCCAGTACTTC.

A few counts support this clone. V is TRBV27 and J is TRBJ2-7, with 7 bases that match TRBD2. The CDR3 loop spans 14 amino acids. The V gene's germline CDR1 is MNHEY and CDR2 SMNVEV (reference sequence). V gave up 3 bases and J gave up 6 bases; unmatched junction bases: 8. The CDR3, as DNA: TGTGCCAGCAGTTTTCGGCAGCCGGGGGGCGAGCAGTACTTC. This encodes CASSFRQPGGEQYF.

This clone was found a few times. This chain links TRBV7-9 with TRBJ1-1, with 7 bases lining up with TRBD1. The length of the CDR3 is 17 residues. V gave up 5 bases and J gave up 3 bases; unmatched junction bases: 15. Germline lookup yields CDR1 SEHNR and CDR2 FQNEAQ (reference sequence). CDR3 region: CASSPRSRDSSDTEAFF. The CDR3 bases are TGTGCCAGCAGCCCTCGGTCCCGGGACAGTTCGGACACTGAAGCTTTCTTT.

A remark on this clone: One end of the junction does not line up with germline, which may come from a read error. The chain employs TRBV28 and TRBJ1-2, with TRBD1 matching over 9 bases. The germline V gene encodes CDR1 MDHEN and CDR2 SYDVKM. The length of the CDR3 is 12 residues. The CDR3 DNA is TGTGCCAGCAGTTTGGGGACAGGGCAAACAAACTTC. It yields the protein CASSLGTGQTNF.

The chain is built from TRBV5-4 and TRBJ2-3; 12 bases agree with TRBD2. After removal of 0 bases from V and 3 bases from J, the junction contained 8 bases not matched to a gene. Germline V gene lookup returns CDR1 SGHNT and CDR2 YYREEE (reference sequence). The length of the CDR3 is 18 residues. The CDR3, as DNA: TGTGCCAGCAGCTTGGCGAGTCTAGCGGGGGGGCAGACAGATACGCAGTATTTT. This gives the protein CASSLASLAGGQTDTQYF.

V usage is TRBV6-5 and J usage is TRBJ1-1; D perhaps matches TRBD1 (5 bases). The CDR3 is made up of 15 amino acids. V was trimmed by 0 bases and J by 2 bases, leaving 10 bases between them. Germline loops: CDR1 MNHEY, CDR2 SVGAGI. The CDR3 reads CASSYSGAGNTEAFF. The CDR3 nucleotides read TGTGCCAGCAGTTACTCAGGGGCAGGTAACACTGAAGCTTTCTTT.

This clone was observed a handful of times. The V gene is TRBV4-3, the J gene TRBJ1-2; D might be TRBD1 (5 bases). V lost 0 bases, J lost 1 base, and 12 bases lay in between. The CDR3 length is 16 residues. The germline V gene encodes CDR1 LGHNA and CDR2 YSLEER. In DNA, the CDR3 is TGCGCCAGCAGCCAAGATTCAGGGATCCTTAACTATGGCTACACCTTC. This sequence encodes CASSQDSGILNYGYTF.

This sequence joins TRBV18 and TRBJ1-3; D is uncertain. The V gene's germline CDR1 is KGHSH and CDR2 LQKENI. The CDR3 is 16 amino acids. Trimming shortened V by 4 bases and J by 2 bases, and 15 bases separated the two germline ends. The CDR3 protein is CASSHGNPGAGNTIYF. CDR3 in DNA: TGTGCCAGCTCACACGGGAATCCGGGCGCTGGAAACACCATATATTTT.

This clone was counted only a few times. Relative to the germline gene, one junction end is altered; a read error may explain this. This chain uses TRBV5-1 with TRBJ2-1; 8 nucleotides match TRBD2. Germline values: CDR1 SGHRS, CDR2 YFSETQ. The CDR3 consists of 14 residues. Here the CDR3 reads CASSLGGGYAEQFF. DNA for the CDR3: TGCGCCAGCAGTTTGGGCGGGGGGTACGCTGAGCAGTTCTTC.

This chain joins TRBV9 and TRBJ1-2, with D maybe TRBD1 (5 bases). Trimming removed 0 bases from V and 4 bases from J, with 10 bases in between. The CDR3 loop spans 14 amino acids. CDR1 is SGDLS, CDR2 YYNGEE, per germline. The CDR3 protein is CASSVAAQGYGYTF. In nucleotides, the CDR3 is TGTGCCAGCAGCGTAGCTGCCCAGGGCTATGGCTACACCTTC.

V usage is TRBV4-3 and J usage is TRBJ1-5; D remains unclear. The CDR3 is 15 residues long. Deletions cut 1 base from V and 4 bases from J, with 11 bases between. Germline lookup yields CDR1 LGHNA and CDR2 YSLEER. CDR3 nucleotide sequence: TGCGCCAGCAGCCAAGCGGGTTTCGGAAATCAGCCCCAGCATTTT. Translated: CASSQAGFGNQPQHF.

The chain is built from TRBV10-3 and TRBJ2-7; TRBD1 is a possible D gene (6 bases). The CDR3 consists of 12 residues. Germline lookup yields CDR1 ENHRY and CDR2 SYGVKD. Trimming stripped 8 bases from V and 3 bases from J, with 11 bases between. CDR3 in amino acids: CAIADRNYEQYF. The CDR3 coding sequence is TGTGCCATCGCGGACAGAAACTACGAGCAGTACTTC.

The CDR3 coding sequence is TGTGCCAGCAGGACGACAGGGCAGCCTGAAGCTTTCTTT. Amino acid sequence: CASRTTGQPEAFF. The V gene is TRBV6-5, the J gene TRBJ1-1; 7 bases align to TRBD1. The V gene's germline CDR1 is MNHEY and CDR2 SVGAGI. The CDR3 runs 13 residues. Trimming removed 6 bases from V and 6 bases from J; junction bases left unmatched: 7.

The J gene is TRBJ1-3, the V gene TRBV5-6; D perhaps matches TRBD1 (5 bases). CDR3 length equals 14 residues. Germline V lookup: CDR1 SGHDT, CDR2 YYEEEE. V was pared by 3 bases and J by 4 bases, with 11 bases between. The CDR3 sequence is CASSSQSGGNTIYF. DNA of the CDR3: TGTGCCAGCAGCTCACAGTCAGGGGGAAACACCATATATTTT.

This clone was detected a few times. This chain joins TRBV5-1 and TRBJ1-2, with D hard to call. Germline CDR1 reads SGHRS; CDR2 reads YFSETQ. Trimming stripped 2 bases from V and 8 bases from J, with 10 bases between. The CDR3 is 12 amino acids. The DNA of the CDR3 is TGCGCCAGCAGCTTTGACGGGGTAGGCTACACCTTC. This encodes CASSFDGVGYTF.

This clone occurred a few times. The gene calls are TRBV30 and TRBJ2-3, with D maybe TRBD1 (5 bases). CDR1 and CDR2 from the germline V gene are GTSNPN and SVGIG (reference sequence). The CDR3 loop spans 14 amino acids. Trimming shortened V by 3 bases and J by 13 bases, and 23 bases separated the two germline ends. The CDR3 DNA is TGTGCCTGGAGCTATGGGGTAGTCGACAGTATGGAGTATTTT. Translating gives CAWSYGVVDSMEYF.

About this clone: At one boundary the junction diverges from the germline segment, which might be a read error. The chain recombines TRBV15 with TRBJ1-4; D remains unclear. Germline CDR1 LNHNV, CDR2 YYDKDF (reference sequence). This CDR3 has 13 amino acids. Here the CDR3 reads CATGRDLLEQLFF. The CDR3 coding sequence is TGTGCCACCGGTCGGGATTTGCTTGAACAACTGTTTTTT. Together with reference TRBV15 and TRBJ1-4, the CDR3 gives the full variable domain: DAMVIQNPRYQVTQFGKPVTLSCSQTLNHNVMYWYQQKSSQAPKLLFHYYDKDFNNEADTPDNFQSRRPNTSFCFLDIRSPGLGDTAMYLCATGRDLLEQLFFGSGTQLSVL.

This clone was detected a few times. This rearrangement joins TRBV9 to TRBJ2-2, with D perhaps matching TRBD1 (6 bases). This CDR3 region has 15 residues. V was pared by 4 bases and J by 6 bases, with 16 bases between. Per the germline V gene, CDR1 is SGDLS and CDR2 is YYNGEE. CDR3 sequence reads: CASSLMTGLAGELFF. CDR3 sequence (DNA): TGTGCCAGCAGCCTTATGACAGGACTGGCCGGGGAGCTGTTTTTT. The variable domain in full, completed from reference TRBV9 and TRBJ2-2, reads DSGVTQTPKHLITATGQRVTLRCSPRSGDLSVYWYQQSLDQGLQFLIQYYNGEERAKGNILERFSAQQFPDLHSELNLSSLELGDSALYFCASSLMTGLAGELFFGEGSRLTVL.

V usage is TRBV28 and J usage is TRBJ1-6, with a possible D match to TRBD1 (5 bases). CDR1 and CDR2 (germline): MDHEN, SYDVKM. The CDR3 has 14 amino acids. Trimming took 2 bases from V and 6 from J, leaving 8 bases between them. Written as DNA, the CDR3 is TGTGCCAGCAGTTTAATAAGGGGTAATTCACCCCTCCACTTT. This sequence encodes CASSLIRGNSPLHF.